This note documents a single T cell receptor (beta chain) sequence. The antigen is unknown. The sample comes from a study of cytomegalovirus exposure and HLA in healthy donors. General study points: Most TCR sequences were uncommon, yet certain public TCRs appeared in many donors. The study carried out a later analysis of TCR beta sequences. It associated some 17,000 of them with specific HLA alleles at a false discovery rate of 0.05. A later analysis linked a missense variant in DCLRE1C to the trimming of TCR beta V and J genes.

PCR employed 60 Vbeta and 13 Jbeta primers. Libraries were prepared by immunoSEQ multiplex PCR; TCRdb keeps only in-frame clonotypes and omits some of them. This repertoire includes more than 25,000 clones. Whereas donors were nominally healthy upon sampling, unrecorded immune exposures were probable. The CDR3 is 16 residues long. CDR1 is MNHEY and CDR2 is SVGAGI in the germline V gene. V was shortened by 4 bases and J by 0 bases, with 13 bases between the two germline ends. The specimen sequenced was PBMCs. The source of this sequence is a man younger than 45 in good health and CMV-seronegative. The chain carries TRBV6-5 and TRBJ1-5; no reliable D call. CDR3 nucleotide sequence: TGTGCCAGCAGTTCTTTGACGGGTGGTAGCAATCAGCCCCAGCATTTT. Translation: CASSSLTGGSNQPQHF.